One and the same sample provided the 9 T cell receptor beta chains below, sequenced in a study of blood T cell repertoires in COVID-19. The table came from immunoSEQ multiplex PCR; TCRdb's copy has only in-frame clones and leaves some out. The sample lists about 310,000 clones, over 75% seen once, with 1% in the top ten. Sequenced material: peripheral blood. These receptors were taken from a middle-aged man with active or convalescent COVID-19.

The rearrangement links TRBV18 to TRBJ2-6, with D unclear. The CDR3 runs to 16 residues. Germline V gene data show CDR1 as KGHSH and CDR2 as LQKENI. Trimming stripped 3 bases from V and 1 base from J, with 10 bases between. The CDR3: CASSPRAASGANVLTF. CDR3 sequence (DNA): TGTGCCAGCTCACCCCGCGCAGCGTCTGGGGCCAACGTCCTGACTTTC.

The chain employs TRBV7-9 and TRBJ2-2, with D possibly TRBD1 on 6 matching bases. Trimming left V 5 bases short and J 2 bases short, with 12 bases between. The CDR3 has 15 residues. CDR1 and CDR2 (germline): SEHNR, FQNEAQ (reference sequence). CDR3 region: CASSPGTLNTGELFF. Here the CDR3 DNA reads TGTGCCAGCAGCCCCGGGACACTAAACACCGGGGAGCTGTTTTTT.

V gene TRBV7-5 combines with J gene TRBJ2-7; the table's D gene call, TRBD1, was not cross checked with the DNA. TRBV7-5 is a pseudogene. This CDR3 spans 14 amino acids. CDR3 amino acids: CARSPGTGGYEQYF. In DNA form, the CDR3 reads TGTGCCAGAAGCCCCGGGACAGGGGGCTACGAGCAGTACTTC.

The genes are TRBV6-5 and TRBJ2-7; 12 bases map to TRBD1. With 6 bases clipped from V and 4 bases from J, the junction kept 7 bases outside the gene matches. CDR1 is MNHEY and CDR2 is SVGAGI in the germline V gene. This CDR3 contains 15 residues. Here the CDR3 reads CASSRDRGLGYEQYF. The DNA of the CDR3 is TGTGCCAGCAGCCGGGACAGGGGGCTGGGGTACGAGCAGTACTTC.

The CDR3 sequence: CASLGVGNTEAFF. In DNA, the CDR3 is TGTGCCAGCCTCGGGGTCGGGAACACTGAAGCTTTCTTT. The rearrangement links TRBV28 to TRBJ1-1, with D hard to call. Per the germline V gene, CDR1 is MDHEN and CDR2 is SYDVKM. The ends were cut back, 8 bases at V and 1 base at J, with 11 bases in the middle. The CDR3 totals 13 residues.

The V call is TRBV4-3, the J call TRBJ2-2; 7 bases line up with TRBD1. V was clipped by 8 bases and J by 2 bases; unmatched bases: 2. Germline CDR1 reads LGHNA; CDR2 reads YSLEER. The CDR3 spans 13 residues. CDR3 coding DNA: TGCGCCAGCGCAGGGGGAAACACCGGGGAGCTGTTTTTT. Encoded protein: CASAGGNTGELFF.

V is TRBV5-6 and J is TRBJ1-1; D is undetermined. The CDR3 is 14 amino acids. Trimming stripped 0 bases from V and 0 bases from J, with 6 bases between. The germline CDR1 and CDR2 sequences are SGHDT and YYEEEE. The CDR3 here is CASSLGHLNTEAFF. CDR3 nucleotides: TGTGCCAGCAGCTTGGGACACTTGAACACTGAAGCTTTCTTT.

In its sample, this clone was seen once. Written as DNA, the CDR3 is TGTGCCAGCAGCAACTTGAACACTGAAGCTTTCTTT. Residues: CASSNLNTEAFF. This rearrangement joins TRBV7-9 to TRBJ1-1, with D unresolved. The CDR3 runs 12 residues. CDR1 SEHNR and CDR2 FQNEAQ come from the germline V gene (reference sequence). The V end was cut by 5 bases, the J end by 0 bases, with 4 bases between.

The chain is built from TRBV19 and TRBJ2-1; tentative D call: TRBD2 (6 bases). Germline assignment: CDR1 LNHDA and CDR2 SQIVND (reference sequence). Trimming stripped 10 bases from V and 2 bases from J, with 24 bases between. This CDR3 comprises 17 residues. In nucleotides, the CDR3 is TGTGCCACCTCGAAATACCCGGGAGAAGGCACCTACAATGAGCAGTTCTTC. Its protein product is CATSKYPGEGTYNEQFF.